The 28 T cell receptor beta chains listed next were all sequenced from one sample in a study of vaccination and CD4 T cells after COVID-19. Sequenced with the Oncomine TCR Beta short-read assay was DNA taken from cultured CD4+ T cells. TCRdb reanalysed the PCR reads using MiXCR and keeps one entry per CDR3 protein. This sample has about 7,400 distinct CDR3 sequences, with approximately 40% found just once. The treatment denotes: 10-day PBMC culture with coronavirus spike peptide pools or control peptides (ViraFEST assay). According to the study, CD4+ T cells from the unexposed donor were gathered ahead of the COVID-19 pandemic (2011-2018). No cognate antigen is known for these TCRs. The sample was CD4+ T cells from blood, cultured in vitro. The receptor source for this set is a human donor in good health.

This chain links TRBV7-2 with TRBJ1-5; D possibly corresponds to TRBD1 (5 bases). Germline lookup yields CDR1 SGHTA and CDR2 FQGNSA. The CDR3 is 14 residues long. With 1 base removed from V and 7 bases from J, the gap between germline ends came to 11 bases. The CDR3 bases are TGTGCCAGCAGCTTAGAGGCAGGGTGGCAGCCCCAGCATTTT. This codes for CASSLEAGWQPQHF. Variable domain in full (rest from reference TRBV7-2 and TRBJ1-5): GAGVSQSPSNKVTEKGKDVELRCDPISGHTALYWYRQSLGQGLEFLIYFQGNSAPDKSGLPSDRFSAERTGGSVSTLTIQRTQQEDSAVYLCASSLEAGWQPQHFGDGTRLSIL.

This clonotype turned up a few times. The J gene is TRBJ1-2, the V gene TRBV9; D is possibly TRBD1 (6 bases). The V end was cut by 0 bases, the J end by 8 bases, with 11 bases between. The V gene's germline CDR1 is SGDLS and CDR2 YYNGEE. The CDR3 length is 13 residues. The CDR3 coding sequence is TGTGCCAGCAGCGTAGCACAGGGTAGGGGCTACACCTTC. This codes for CASSVAQGRGYTF.

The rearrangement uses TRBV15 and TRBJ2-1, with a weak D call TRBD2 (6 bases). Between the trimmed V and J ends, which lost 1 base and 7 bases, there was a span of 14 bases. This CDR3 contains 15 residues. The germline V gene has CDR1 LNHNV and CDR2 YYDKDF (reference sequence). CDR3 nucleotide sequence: TGTGCCACCAGCAGAGCGGGGATAGCGGTGAATGAGCAGTTCTTC. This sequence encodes CATSRAGIAVNEQFF.

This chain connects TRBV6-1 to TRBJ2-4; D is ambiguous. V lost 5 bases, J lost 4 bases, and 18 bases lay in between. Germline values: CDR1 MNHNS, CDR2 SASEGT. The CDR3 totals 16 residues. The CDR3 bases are TGTGCCAGCAGTCGGGTCCCGACTCAAGGGAAAAACATTCAGTACTTC. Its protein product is CASSRVPTQGKNIQYF.

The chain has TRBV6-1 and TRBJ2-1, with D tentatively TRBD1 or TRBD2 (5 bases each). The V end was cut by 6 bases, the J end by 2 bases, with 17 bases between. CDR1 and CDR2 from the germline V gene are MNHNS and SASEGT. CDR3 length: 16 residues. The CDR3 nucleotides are TGTGCCAGCAGGAAACGCGGCCAGGGACCCTACAATGAGCAGTTCTTC. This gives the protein CASRKRGQGPYNEQFF.

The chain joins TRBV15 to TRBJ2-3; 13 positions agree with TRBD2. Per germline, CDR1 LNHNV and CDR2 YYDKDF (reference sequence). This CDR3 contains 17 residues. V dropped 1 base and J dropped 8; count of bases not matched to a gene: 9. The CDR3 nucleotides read TGTGCCACCAGCAGAGGGACTAGCGGGAGTGTTAAGGGTACGCAGTATTTT. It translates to CATSRGTSGSVKGTQYF.

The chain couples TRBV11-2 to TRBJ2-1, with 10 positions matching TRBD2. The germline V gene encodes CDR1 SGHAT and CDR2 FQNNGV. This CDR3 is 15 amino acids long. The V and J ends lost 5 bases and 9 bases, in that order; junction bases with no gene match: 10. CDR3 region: CASSPSGLAVSEQFF. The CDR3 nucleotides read TGTGCCAGCAGCCCATCAGGACTAGCGGTGAGTGAGCAGTTCTTC.

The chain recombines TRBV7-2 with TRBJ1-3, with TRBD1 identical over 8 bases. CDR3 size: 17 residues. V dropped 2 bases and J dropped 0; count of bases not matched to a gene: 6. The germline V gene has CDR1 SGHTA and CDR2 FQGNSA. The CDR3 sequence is CASSLQGALNSGNTIYF. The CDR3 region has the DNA TGTGCCAGCAGCTTACAGGGGGCTCTAAACTCTGGAAACACCATATATTTT.

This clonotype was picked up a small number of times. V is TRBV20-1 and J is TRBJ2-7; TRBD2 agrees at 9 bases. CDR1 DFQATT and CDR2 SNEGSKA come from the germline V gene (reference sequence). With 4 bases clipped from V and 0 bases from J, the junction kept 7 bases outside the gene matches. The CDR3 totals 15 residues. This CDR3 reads CSATPSGRLSYEQYF. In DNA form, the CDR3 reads TGCAGTGCTACACCCAGCGGGAGGCTCTCCTACGAGCAGTACTTC.

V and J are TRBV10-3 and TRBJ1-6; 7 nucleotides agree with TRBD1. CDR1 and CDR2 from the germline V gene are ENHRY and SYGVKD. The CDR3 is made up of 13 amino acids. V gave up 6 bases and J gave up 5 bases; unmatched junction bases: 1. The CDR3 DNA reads TGTGCCATCAGGCAGGGGGATAATTCACCCCTCCACTTT. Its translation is CAIRQGDNSPLHF.

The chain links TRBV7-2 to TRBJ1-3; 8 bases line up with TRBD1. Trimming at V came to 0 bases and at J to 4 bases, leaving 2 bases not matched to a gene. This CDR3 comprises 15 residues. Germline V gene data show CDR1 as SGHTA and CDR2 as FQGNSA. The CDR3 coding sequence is TGTGCCAGCAGCTTAGCAGCAGGGGGCGGAAACACCATATATTTT. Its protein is CASSLAAGGGNTIYF.

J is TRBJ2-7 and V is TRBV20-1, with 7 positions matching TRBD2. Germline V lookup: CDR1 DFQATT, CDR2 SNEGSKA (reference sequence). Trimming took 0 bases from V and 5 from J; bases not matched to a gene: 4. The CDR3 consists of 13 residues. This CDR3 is CSARDLAVDEQYF. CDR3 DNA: TGCAGTGCTAGAGATCTAGCGGTGGACGAGCAGTACTTC.

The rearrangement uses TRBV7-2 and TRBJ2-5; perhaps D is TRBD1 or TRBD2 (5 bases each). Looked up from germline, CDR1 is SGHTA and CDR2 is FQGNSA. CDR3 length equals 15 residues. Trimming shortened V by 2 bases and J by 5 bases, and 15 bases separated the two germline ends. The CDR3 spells CASSLSRDQAETQYF. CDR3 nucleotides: TGTGCCAGCAGCTTAAGCAGGGACCAAGCCGAGACCCAGTACTTC.

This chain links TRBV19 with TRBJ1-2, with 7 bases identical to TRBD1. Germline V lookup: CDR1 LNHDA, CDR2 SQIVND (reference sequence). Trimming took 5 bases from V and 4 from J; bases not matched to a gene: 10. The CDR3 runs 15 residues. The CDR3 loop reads CASSSGQVRAYGYTF. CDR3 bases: TGTGCCAGTAGTTCAGGACAGGTACGCGCCTATGGCTACACCTTC.

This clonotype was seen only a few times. The CDR3 DNA reads as TGTGCCAGCAGACTAGAAGGTACTATCAGGTCACGGTCACCCCTCCACTTT. Its protein is CASRLEGTIRSRSPLHF. The rearrangement uses TRBV27 and TRBJ1-6, with D unclear. Germline CDR1 is MNHEY and CDR2 is SMNVEV (reference sequence). The V end lost 6 bases, the J end lost 10 bases, and 25 bases lay between the germline ends. This CDR3 has 17 residues.

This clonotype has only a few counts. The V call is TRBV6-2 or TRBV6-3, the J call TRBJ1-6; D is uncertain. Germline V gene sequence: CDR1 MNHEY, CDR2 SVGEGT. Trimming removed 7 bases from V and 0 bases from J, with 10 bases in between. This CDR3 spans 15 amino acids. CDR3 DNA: TGTGCCAGCAAGGAGGTGAGCTCCTATAATTCACCCCTCCACTTT. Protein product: CASKEVSSYNSPLHF.

CDR3 protein: CASSSRGRNTGELFF. The CDR3 DNA follows: TGTGCCAGCAGTTCAAGGGGTCGGAACACCGGGGAGCTGTTTTTT. J is TRBJ2-2 and V is TRBV6-5; possible D gene TRBD1, 5 bases. The germline V and J ends were trimmed by 4 bases and 1 base, with 10 bases remaining between them. In germline, CDR1 is MNHEY, CDR2 SVGAGI. CDR3 length equals 15 residues.

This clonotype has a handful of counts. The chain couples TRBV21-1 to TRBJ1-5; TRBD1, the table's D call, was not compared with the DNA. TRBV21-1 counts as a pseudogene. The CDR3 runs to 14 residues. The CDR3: CASSNWGSNQPQHF. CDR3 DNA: TGTGCCAGCAGCAATTGGGGGAGCAATCAGCCCCAGCATTTT.

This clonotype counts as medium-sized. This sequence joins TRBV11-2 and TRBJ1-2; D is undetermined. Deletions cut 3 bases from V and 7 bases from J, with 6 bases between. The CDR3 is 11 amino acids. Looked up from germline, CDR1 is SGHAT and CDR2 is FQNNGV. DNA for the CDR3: TGTGCCAGCAGCTTTCGGGGTGGCTACACCTTC. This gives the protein CASSFRGGYTF.

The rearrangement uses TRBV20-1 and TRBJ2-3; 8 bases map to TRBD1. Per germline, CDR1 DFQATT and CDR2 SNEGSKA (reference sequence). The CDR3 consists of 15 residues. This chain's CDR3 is CSSRFSTGGTDTQYF. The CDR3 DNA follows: TGCAGCTCCCGTTTTTCGACAGGGGGCACAGATACGCAGTATTTT.

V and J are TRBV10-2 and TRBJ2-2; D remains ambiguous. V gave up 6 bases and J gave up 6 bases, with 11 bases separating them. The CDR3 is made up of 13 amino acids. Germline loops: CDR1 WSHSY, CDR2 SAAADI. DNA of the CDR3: TGCGCCAGCAGCGCTCACAAGGCCGGGGAGCTGTTTTTT. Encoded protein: CASSAHKAGELFF.

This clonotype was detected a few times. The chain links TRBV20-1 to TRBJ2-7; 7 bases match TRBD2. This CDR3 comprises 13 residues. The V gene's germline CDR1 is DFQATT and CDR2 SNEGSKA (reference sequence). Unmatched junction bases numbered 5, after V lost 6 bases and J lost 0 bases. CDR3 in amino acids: CSAWEGRSYEQYF. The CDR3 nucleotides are TGCAGTGCCTGGGAGGGCCGCTCCTACGAGCAGTACTTC.

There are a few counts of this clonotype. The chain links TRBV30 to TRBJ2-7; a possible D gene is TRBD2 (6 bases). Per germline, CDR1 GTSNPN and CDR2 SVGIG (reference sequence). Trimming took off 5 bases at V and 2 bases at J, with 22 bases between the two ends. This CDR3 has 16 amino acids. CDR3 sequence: CAWSTRDSYTPYEQYF. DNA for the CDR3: TGTGCCTGGTCTACCCGGGACTCCTATACCCCCTACGAGCAGTACTTC.

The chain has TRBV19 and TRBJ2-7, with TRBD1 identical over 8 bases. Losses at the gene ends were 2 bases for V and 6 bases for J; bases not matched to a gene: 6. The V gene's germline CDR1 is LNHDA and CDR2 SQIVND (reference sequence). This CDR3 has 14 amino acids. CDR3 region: CASSIQGAYSEQYF. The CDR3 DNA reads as TGTGCCAGTAGTATACAGGGGGCGTATAGCGAGCAGTACTTC.

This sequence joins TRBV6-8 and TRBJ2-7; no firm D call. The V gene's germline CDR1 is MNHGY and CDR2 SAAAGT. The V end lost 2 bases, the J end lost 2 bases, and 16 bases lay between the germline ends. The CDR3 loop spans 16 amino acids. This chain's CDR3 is CASSYPRVDPAYEQYF. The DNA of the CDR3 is TGTGCCAGCAGTTACCCCCGAGTCGACCCCGCCTACGAGCAGTACTTC.

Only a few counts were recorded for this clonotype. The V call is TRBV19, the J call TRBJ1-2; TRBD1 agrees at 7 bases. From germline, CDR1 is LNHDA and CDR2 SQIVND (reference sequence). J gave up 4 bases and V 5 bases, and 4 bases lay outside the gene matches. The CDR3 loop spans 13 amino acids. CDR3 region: CASSPQGVYGYTF. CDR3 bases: TGTGCCAGTAGTCCGCAGGGGGTCTATGGCTACACCTTC.

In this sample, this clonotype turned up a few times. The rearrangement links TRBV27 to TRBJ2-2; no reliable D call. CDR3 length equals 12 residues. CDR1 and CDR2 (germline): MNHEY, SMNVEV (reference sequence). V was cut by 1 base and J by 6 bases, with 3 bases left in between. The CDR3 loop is CASSLFAGELFF. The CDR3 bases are TGTGCCAGCAGTTTATTTGCCGGGGAGCTGTTTTTT.

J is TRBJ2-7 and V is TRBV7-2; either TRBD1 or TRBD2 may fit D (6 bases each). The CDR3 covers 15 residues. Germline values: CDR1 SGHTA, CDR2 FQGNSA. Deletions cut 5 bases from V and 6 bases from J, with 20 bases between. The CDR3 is CASSPSRGAVGEQYF. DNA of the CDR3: TGTGCCAGCAGCCCGAGTAGGGGGGCGGTCGGCGAGCAGTACTTC.